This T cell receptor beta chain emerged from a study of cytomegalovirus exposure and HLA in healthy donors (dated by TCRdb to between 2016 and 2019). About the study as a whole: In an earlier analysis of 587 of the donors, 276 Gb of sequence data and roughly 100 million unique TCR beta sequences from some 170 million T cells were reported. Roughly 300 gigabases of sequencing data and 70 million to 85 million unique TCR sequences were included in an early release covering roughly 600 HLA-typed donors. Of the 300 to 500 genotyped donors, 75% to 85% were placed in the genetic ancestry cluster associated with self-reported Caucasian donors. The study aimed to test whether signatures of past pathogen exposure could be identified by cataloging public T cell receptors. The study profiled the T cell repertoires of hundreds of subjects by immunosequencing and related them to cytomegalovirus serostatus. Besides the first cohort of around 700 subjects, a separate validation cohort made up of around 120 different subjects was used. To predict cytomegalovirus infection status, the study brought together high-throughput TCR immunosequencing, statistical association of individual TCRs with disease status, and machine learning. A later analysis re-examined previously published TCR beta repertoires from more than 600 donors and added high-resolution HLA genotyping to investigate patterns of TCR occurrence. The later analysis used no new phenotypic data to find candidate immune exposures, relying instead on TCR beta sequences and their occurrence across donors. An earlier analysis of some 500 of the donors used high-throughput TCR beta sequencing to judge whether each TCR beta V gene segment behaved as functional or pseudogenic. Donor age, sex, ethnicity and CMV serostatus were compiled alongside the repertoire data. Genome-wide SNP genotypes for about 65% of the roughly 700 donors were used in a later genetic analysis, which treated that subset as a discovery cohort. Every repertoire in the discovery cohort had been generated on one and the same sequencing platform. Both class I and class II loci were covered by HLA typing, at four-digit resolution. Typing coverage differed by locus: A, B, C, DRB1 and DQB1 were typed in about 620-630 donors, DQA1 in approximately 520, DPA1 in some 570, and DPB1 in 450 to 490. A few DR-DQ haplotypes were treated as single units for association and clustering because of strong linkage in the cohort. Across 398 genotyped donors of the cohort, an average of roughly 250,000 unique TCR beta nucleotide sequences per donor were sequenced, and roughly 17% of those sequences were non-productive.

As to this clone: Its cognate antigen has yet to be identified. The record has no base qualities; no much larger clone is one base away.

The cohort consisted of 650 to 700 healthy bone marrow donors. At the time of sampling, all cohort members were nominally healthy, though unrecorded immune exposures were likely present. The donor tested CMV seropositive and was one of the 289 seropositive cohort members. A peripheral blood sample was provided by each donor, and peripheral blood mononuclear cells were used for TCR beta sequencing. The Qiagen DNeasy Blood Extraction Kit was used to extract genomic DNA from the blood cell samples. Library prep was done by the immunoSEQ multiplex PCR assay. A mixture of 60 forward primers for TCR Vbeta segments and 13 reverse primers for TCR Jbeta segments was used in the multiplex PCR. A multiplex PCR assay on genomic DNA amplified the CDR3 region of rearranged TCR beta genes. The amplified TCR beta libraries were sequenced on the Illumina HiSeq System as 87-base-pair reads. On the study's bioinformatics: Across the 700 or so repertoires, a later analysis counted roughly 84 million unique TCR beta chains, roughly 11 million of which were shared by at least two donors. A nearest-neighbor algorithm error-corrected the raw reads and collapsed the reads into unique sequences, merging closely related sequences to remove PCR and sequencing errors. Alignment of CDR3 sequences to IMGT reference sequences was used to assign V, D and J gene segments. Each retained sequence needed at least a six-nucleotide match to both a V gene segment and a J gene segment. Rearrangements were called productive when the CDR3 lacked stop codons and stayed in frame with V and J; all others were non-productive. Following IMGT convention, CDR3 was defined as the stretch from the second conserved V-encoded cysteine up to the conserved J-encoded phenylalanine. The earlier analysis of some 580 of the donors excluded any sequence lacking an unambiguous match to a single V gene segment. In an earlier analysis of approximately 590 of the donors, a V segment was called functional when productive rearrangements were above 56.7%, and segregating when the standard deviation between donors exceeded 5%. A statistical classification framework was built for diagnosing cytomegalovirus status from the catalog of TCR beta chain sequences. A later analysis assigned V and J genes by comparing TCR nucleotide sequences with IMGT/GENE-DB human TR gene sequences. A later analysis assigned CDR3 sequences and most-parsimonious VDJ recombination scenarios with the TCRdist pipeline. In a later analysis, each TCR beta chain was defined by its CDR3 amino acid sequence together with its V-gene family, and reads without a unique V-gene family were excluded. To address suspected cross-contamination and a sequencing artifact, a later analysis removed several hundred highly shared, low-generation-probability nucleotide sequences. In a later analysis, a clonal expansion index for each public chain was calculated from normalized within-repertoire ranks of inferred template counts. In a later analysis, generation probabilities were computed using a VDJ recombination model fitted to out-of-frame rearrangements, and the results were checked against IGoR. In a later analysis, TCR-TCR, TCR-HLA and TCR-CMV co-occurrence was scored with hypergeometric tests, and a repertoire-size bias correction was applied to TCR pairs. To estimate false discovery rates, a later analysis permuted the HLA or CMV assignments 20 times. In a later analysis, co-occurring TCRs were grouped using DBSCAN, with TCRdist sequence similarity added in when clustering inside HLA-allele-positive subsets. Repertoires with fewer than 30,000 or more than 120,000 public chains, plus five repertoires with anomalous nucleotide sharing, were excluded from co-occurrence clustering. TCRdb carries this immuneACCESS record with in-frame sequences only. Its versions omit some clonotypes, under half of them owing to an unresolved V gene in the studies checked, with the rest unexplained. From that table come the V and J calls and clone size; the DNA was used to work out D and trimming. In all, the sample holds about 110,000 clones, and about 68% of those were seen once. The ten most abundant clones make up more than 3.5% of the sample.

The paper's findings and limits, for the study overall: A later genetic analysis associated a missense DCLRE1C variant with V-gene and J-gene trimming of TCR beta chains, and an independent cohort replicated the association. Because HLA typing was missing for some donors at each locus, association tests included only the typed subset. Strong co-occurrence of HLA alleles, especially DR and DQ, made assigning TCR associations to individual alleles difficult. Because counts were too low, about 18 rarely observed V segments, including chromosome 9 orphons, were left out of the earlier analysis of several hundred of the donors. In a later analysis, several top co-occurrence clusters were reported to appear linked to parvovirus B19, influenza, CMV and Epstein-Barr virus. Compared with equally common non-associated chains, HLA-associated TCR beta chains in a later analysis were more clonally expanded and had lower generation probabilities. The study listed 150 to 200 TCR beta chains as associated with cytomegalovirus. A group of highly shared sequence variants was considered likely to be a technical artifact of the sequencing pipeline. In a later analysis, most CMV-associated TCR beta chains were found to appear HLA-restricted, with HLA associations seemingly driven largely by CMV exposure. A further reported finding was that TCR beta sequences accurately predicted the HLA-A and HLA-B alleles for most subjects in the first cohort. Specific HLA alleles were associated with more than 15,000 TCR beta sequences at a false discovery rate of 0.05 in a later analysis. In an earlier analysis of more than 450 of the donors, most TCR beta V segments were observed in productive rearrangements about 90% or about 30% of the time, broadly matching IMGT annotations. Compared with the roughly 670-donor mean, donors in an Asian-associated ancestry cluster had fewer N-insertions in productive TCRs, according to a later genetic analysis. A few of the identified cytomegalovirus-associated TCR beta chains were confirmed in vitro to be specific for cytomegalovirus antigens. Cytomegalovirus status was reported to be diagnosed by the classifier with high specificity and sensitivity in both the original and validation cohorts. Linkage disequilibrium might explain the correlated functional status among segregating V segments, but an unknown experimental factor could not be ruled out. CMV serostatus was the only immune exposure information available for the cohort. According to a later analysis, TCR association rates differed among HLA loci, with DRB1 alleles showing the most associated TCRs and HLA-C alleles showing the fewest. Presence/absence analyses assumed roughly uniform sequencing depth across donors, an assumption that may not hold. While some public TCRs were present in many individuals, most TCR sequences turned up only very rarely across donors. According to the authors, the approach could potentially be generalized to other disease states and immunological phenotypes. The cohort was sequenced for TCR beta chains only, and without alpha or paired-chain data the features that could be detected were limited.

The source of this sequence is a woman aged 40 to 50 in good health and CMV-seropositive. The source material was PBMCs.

In nucleotides, the sequence is TGTGCCAGCTCGCGTCAAACAGGGGGAGGGACTGAAGCTTTCTTT. Its protein product is CASSRQTGGGTEAFF. The receptor chain draws on TRBV18 and TRBJ1-1, and TRBD1 aligns with 8 junction nucleotides. V ends up 6 bases short and J 5 bases short, with an unmatched junction base count of 11. The CDR3, cysteine through phenylalanine, is 15 amino acids long. The entry retains the CDR3 DNA only, 45 bases that are in frame from base 1. The germline V gene provides CDR1 KGHSH and CDR2 LQKENI.